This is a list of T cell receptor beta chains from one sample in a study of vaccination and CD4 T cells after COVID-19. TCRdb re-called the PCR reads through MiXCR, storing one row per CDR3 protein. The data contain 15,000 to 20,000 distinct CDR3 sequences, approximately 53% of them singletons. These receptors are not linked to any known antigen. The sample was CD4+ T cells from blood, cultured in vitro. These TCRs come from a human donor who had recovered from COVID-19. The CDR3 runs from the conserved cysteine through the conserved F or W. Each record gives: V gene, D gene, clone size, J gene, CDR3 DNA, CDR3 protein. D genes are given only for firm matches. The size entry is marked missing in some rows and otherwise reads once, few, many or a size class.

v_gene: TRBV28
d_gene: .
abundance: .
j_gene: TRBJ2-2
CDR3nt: TGTGCCAGCAGTTCGTTACCGGGACTTTACACCGGGGAGCTGTTTTTT
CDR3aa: CASSSLPGLYTGELFF

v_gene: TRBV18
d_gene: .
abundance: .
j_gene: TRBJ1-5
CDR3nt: TGTGCCAGCTCGCTCGGGATCGGGCAGCCCCAGCATTTT
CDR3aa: CASSLGIGQPQHF

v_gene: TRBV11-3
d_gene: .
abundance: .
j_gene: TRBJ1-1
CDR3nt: TGTGCCAGCAGCTTAGATAGGCAGCGGGCTTTCTTT
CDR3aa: CASSLDRQRAFF

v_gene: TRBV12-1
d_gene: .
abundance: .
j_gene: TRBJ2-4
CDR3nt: TGTGCCAGCAGCGGGAGCAACAGTCAAAAAAACATTCAGTACTTC
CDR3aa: CASSGSNSQKNIQYF

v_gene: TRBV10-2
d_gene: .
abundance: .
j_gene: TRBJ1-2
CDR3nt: TGCGCCAGCAGTGATCGAAGGCGGGAAACTAACTATGGCTACACCTTC
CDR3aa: CASSDRRRETNYGYTF

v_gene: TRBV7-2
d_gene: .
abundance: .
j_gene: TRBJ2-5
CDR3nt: TGTGCCAGCAGCTTAGCGACGTCCCCTTCCCAAGAGACCCAGTACTTC
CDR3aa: CASSLATSPSQETQYF

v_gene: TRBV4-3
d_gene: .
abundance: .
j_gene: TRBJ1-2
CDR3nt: TGCGCCAGCAGCCAAGATTCGGGCAGGGCATTCTATGGCTACACCTTC
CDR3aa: CASSQDSGRAFYGYTF

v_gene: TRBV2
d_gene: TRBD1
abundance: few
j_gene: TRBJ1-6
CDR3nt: TGTGCCAGCAGTGGGGACAGGGATAATTCACCCCTCCACTTT
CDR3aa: CASSGDRDNSPLHF

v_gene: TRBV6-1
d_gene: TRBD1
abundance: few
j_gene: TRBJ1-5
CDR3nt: TGTGCCAGCAGTGAAGACGACAGGGCCCGCAATCAGCCCCAGCATTTT
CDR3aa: CASSEDDRARNQPQHF

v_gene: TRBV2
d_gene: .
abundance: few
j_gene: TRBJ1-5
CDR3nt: TGTGCCAGCAGTGAGAAGGGCCTTACGTACAGCAATCAGCCCCAGCATTTT
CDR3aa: CASSEKGLTYSNQPQHF

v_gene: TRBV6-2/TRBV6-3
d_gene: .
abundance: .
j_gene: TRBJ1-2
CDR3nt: TGTGCCAGCACCAACGGGGACTATGGCTACACCTTC
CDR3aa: CASTNGDYGYTF

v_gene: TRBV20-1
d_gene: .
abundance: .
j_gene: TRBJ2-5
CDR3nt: TGCAGTGCTAGGCGCAGGGGGGGGGAGACCCAGTACTTC
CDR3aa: CSARRRGGETQYF

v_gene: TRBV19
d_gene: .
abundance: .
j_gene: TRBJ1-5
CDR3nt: TGTGCCAGTAGTGGGGAGACGGGGGGCAATCAGCCCCAGCATTTT
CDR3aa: CASSGETGGNQPQHF

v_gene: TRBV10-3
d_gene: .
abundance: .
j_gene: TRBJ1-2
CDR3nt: TGTGCCATCAGTGAGAGTGCCTCGGAAAGCTATGGCTACACCTTC
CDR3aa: CAISESASESYGYTF

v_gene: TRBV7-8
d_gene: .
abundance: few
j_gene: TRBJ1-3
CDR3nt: TGTGCCAGCAGCACCGGCCGCTCTGGAAACACCATATATTTT
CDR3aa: CASSTGRSGNTIYF

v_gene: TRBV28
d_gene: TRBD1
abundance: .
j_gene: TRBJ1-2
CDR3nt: TGTGCCAGCAGCGGAACAGGGGGCGGAGGCTACACCTTC
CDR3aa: CASSGTGGGGYTF

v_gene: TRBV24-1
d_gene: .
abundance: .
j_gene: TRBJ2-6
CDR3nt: TGTGCCACCAGTGATGCCAGGGGTTCTGGGGCCAACGTCCTGACTTTC
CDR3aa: CATSDARGSGANVLTF

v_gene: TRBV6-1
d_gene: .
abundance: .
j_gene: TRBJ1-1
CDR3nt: TGTGCCAGCAGTGAACTCTTTTTAATGAACACTGAAGCTTTCTTT
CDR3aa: CASSELFLMNTEAFF

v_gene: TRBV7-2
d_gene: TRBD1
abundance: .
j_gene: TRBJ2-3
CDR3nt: TGTGCCAGCAGCCCCCCTTCGCGGGACAGGGGGAAGGATACGCAGTATTTT
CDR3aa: CASSPPSRDRGKDTQYF

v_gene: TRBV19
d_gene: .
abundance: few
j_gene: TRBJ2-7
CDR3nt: TGTGCCAGTAGTGTAGCCGGGACAAGTTCCTACGAGCAGTACTTC
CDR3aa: CASSVAGTSSYEQYF

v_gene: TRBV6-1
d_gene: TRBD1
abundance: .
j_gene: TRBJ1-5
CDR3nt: TGTGCCAGCAGGGGGTCGGGACAGGGAGGGGGTCAGCCCCAGCATTTT
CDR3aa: CASRGSGQGGGQPQHF

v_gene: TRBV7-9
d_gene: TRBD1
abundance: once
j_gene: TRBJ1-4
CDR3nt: TGTGCCAGCAGCAAGGGCAGGGGGGTGTCTAATGAAAAACTGTTTTTT
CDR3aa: CASSKGRGVSNEKLFF

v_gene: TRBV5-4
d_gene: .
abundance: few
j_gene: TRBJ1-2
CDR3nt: TGTGCCAGCAGCTTGCAGGGGCTATCTGGCTACACCTTC
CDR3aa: CASSLQGLSGYTF

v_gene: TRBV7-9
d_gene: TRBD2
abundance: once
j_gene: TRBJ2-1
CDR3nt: TGTGCCAGCAGCCAGTACCTAGCGGGGGCCCACAATGAGCAGTTCTTC
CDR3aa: CASSQYLAGAHNEQFF

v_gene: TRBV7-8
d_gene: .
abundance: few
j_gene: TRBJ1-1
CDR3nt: TGTGCAACGGGGGATGCTTTCTTT
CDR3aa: CATGDAFF

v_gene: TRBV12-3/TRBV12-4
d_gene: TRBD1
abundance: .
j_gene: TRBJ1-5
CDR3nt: TGTGCCAGCAGTCTGACAGGGGCTCAGCCCCAGCATTTT
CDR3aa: CASSLTGAQPQHF

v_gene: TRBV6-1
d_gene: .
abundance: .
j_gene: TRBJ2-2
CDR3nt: TGTGCCAGCCTTGGACAGAACACCGGGGAGCTGTTTTTT
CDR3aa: CASLGQNTGELFF

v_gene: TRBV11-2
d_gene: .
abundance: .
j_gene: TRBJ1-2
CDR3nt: TGTGCCAGCAGCTTTTCTGGAGCGGGCTACACCTTC
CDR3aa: CASSFSGAGYTF

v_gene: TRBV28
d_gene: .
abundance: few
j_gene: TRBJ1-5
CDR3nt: TGTGCCAGCAGTCCAAGCCGGGGCCTGGGTTCAAGCAATCAGCCCCAGCATTTT
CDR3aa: CASSPSRGLGSSNQPQHF

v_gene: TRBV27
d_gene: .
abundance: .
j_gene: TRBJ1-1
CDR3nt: TGTGCCAGCAGTTTATATCTGGGTGGGAACACTGAAGCTTTCTTT
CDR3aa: CASSLYLGGNTEAFF

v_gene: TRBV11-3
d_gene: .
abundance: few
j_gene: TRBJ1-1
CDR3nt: TGTGCCAGCACCCAAGGGGGGTGGGGCACTGAAGCTTTCTTT
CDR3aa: CASTQGGWGTEAFF

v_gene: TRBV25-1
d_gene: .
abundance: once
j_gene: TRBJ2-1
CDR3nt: TGTGCCAGCAGTGAAAAGCGGACTCTTTACAATGAGCAGTTCTTC
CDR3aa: CASSEKRTLYNEQFF

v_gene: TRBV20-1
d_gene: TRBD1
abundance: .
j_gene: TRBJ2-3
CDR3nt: TGCAGTGCTCTTTCCGGGACAGGGGGATGGGATACGCAGTATTTT
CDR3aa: CSALSGTGGWDTQYF

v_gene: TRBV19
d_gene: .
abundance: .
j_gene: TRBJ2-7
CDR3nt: TGTGCCAGTAGTATAGGAGGGAGGCCCTACGAGCAGTACTTC
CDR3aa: CASSIGGRPYEQYF

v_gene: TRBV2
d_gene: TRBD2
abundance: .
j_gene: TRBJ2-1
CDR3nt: TGTGCCAGCAGTGGGCGGCTAGCGGGGGACAATGAGCAGTTCTTC
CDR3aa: CASSGRLAGDNEQFF

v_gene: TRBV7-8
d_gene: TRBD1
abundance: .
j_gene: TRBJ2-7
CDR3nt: TGTGCCAGCAGCTTAGAACTCCCAGGGGGAAGCGAGCAGTACTTC
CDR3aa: CASSLELPGGSEQYF

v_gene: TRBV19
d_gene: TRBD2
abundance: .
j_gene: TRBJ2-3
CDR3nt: TGTGCCACCCAGCGGGGAGGGGTCACAGATACGCAGTATTTT
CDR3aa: CATQRGGVTDTQYF

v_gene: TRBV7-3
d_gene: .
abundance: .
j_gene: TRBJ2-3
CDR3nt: TGTGCCAGCAGCCCCAGGGGGGCCCTCTCGGATACGCAGTATTTT
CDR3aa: CASSPRGALSDTQYF

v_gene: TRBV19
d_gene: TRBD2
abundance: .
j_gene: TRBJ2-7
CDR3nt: TGTGCCAGTAGTACCTGGACTAGCGGGCACTCCTACGAGCAGTACTTC
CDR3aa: CASSTWTSGHSYEQYF

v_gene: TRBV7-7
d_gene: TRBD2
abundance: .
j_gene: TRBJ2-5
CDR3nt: TGTGCTAGCAGCGTGACTAGCTGGGAGACCCAGTACTTC
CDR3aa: CASSVTSWETQYF